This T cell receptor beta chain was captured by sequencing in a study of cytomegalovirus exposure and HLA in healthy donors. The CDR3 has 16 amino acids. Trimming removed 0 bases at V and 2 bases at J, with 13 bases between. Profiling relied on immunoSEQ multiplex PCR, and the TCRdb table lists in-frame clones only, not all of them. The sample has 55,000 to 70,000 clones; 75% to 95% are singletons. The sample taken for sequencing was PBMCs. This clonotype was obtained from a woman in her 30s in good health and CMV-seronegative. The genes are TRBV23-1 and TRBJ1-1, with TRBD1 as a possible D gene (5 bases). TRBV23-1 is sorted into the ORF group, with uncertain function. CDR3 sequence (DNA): TGCGCCAGCAGTCAATCTCCAGGGAGGGGAAACACTGAAGCTTTCTTT. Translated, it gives CASSQSPGRGNTEAFF.